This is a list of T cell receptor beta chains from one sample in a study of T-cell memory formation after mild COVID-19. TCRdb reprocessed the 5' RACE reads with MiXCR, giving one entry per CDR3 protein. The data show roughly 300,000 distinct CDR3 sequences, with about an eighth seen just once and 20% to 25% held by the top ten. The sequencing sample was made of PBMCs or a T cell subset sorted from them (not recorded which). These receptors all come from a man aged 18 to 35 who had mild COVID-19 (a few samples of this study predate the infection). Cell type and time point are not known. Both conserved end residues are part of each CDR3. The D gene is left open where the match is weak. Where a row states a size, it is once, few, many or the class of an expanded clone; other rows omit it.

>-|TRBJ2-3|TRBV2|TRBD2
CASRFSGGEGTDTQYF
TGTGCCAGCAGGTTCTCGGGGGGGGAGGGCACAGATACGCAGTATTTT
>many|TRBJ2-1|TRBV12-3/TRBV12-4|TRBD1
CASSLARGFSEQFF
TGTGCCAGCAGTTTAGCCAGGGGGTTTAGTGAGCAGTTCTTC
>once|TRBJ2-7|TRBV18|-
CASSPSTGGEQYF
TGTGCCAGCTCACCGTCTACAGGTGGCGAGCAGTACTTC
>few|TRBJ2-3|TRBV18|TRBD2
CASSTRAGGRTDTQYF
TGTGCCAGCTCAACGAGAGCGGGGGGGCGCACAGATACGCAGTATTTT
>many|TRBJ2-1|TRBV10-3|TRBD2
CAIRTQTSGGYNEQFF
TGTGCCATCAGGACCCAGACTAGCGGGGGCTACAATGAGCAGTTCTTC
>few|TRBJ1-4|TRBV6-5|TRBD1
CASRDRGEKLFF
TGTGCCAGCCGGGACAGGGGTGAAAAACTGTTTTTT
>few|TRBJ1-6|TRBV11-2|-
CASSPAAGISPLHF
TGTGCCAGCAGCCCGGCTGCAGGGATTTCACCCCTCCACTTT
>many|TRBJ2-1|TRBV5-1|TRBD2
CASSLTRTSGGNEQFF
TGCGCCAGCAGCTTGACCCGGACTAGCGGGGGGAATGAGCAGTTCTTC
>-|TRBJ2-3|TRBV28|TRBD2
CASEAGGADTQYF
TGTGCCAGCGAAGCGGGGGGGGCAGATACGCAGTATTTT
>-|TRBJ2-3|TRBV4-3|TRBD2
CASSPWGGGGAADTQYF
TGCGCCAGCAGCCCCTGGGGCGGCGGGGGGGCCGCAGATACGCAGTATTTT
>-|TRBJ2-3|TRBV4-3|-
CASSQGYKGSRTDTQYF
TGCGCCAGCAGCCAAGGGTATAAGGGGAGCCGCACAGATACGCAGTATTTT
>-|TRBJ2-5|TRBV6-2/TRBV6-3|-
CASRFLSRSGETQYF
TGTGCCAGCAGGTTTCTCTCACGAAGCGGGGAGACCCAGTACTTC
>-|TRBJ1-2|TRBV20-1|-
CSARPPGQINYGYTF
TGCAGTGCTAGGCCCCCGGGACAAATTAACTATGGCTACACCTTC
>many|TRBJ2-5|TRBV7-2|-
CASSLQPAGTQYF
TGTGCCAGCAGCTTACAGCCCGCGGGGACCCAGTACTTC
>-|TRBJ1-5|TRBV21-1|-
CASNLTGEDNQPQHF
TGTGCCAGCAACCTGACAGGGGAGGACAATCAGCCCCAGCATTTT
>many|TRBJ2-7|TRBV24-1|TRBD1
CATRETGTGGAEAGYEQYF
TGTGCCACTCGCGAAACCGGGACAGGGGGCGCTGAGGCCGGTTACGAGCAGTACTTC
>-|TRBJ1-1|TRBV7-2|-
CASSVSPHNTEAFF
TGTGCCAGCAGCGTCTCCCCTCACAACACTGAAGCTTTCTTT
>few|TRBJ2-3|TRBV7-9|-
CASSLIGSDTQYF
TGTGCCAGCAGCTTAATAGGTTCCGATACGCAGTATTTT
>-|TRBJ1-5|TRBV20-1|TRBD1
CSALSQGRNYQPQHF
TGCAGTGCTTTATCACAGGGGCGAAATTATCAGCCCCAGCATTTT
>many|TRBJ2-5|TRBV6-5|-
CASSRTTQETQYF
TGTGCCAGCAGCCGGACTACACAAGAGACCCAGTACTTC
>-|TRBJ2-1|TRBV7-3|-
CASSVGGLNEQFF
TGTGCCAGCTCCGTCGGGGGGCTGAATGAGCAGTTCTTC
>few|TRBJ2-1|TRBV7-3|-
CASSPSGSPYNEQFF
TGTGCCAGCAGCCCTTCCGGCAGTCCCTACAATGAGCAGTTCTTC
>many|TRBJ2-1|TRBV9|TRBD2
CASSPYSRGGGEQFF
TGTGCCAGCAGCCCTTACTCGCGGGGGGGCGGTGAGCAGTTCTTC
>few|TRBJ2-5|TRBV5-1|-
CASSLPRVGETQYF
TGCGCCAGCAGCTTGCCCAGGGTCGGGGAGACCCAGTACTTC
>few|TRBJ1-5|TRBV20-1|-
CSAKSVSGNQPQHF
TGCAGTGCTAAGTCAGTGTCGGGCAATCAGCCCCAGCATTTT
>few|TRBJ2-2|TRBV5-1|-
CASKLVMNTGELFF
TGCGCCAGCAAACTCGTAATGAACACCGGGGAGCTGTTTTTT
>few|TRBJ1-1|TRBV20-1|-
CSARGWDQGRSLDTEAFF
TGCAGTGCCCGAGGGTGGGATCAGGGGAGGTCGTTGGACACTGAAGCTTTCTTT
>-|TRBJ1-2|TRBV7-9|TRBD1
CASSFPQGGVDYGYTF
TGTGCCAGCAGCTTCCCCCAGGGGGGGGTTGACTATGGCTACACCTTC
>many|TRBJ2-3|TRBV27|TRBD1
CASSYRPPGTGDTDTQYF
TGTGCCAGCAGTTATAGGCCCCCCGGGACAGGGGACACAGATACGCAGTATTTT
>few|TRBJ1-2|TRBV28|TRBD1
CASSSGTANYGYTF
TGTGCCAGCAGTTCCGGGACAGCCAACTATGGCTACACCTTC
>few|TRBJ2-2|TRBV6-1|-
CASSEAAALEVF
TGTGCCAGCAGTGAAGCGGCGGCACTAGAAGTTTTT
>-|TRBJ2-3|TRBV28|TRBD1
CASSSTGTVDDTQYF
TGTGCCAGCAGTTCAACCGGGACAGTGGACGATACGCAGTATTTT
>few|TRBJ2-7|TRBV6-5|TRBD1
CASSYTDRRYEQYF
TGTGCCAGCAGTTACACGGACAGGCGCTACGAGCAGTACTTC
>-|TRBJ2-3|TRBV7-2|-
CTSSPSRDTQYF
TGTACCAGCAGCCCGTCTCGGGATACGCAGTATTTT
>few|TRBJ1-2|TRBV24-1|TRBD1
CATSNRGSAGYTF
TGTGCCACCAGTAACAGGGGTTCCGCTGGCTACACCTTC
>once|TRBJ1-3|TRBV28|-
CASSKGNGNTIYF
TGTGCCAGCAGCAAGGGTAATGGAAACACCATATATTTT
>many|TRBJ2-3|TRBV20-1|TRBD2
CSALAGPTDTQYF
TGCAGTGCTTTAGCGGGCCCCACAGATACGCAGTATTTT